This T cell receptor (beta chain) was observed in a study of beta chain features in type 1 diabetes. Notes on the study in general: Overrepresentation of cells with high TCR expression could result from cDNA sequencing. Patients and controls would be equally affected if PCR favored shorter templates. Patients with type 1 diabetes carried fewer insertions and had more deletions at their VDJ junctions.

Expressed TCRB transcripts were sequenced, since all the RNA that had been isolated was reverse transcribed. Using immunoSEQ multiplex PCR, the repertoire was profiled, and TCRdb retains in-frame clones only, with some absent. The sample lists around 450,000 clones, around 10% occurring once. This clone was seen a handful of times. Its antigen is unknown. Germline V gene data show CDR1 as MNHNY and CDR2 as SVGAGI (reference sequence). The CDR3 has 16 amino acids. J lost 7 bases, V lost 7 bases, and 12 bases had no gene match. The sample comprised naive CD4+ T cells from blood. The receptor comes from a woman aged 18-30 years in good health. This chain uses TRBV6-6 with TRBJ1-6, with 8 bases identical to TRBD1. This chain's CDR3 is CASILSGTGVNSPLHF. CDR3 DNA: TGTGCCAGCATCCTAAGCGGGACAGGTGTAAATTCACCCCTCCACTTT.